Shown below are 10 T cell receptor beta chains from a single sample sequenced in a study of T cells in Graves' hyperthyroidism and ophthalmopathy. Amplified TCR beta CDR3 regions came from RNA transcripts. The TCR CDR3 first-round RT-PCR relied on the HTBI primer set. TCRdb redid the calling of the multiplex PCR reads with MiXCR, one entry per CDR3 protein. This sample has around 340,000 distinct CDR3 sequences, with about 18% found just once. Input material: blood. These receptors originate from a woman in her thirties with Graves' hyperthyroidism that later progressed to Graves' ophthalmopathy.

This clonotype was seen ten or more times. The V and J genes are TRBV11-2 and TRBJ2-7, with D perhaps TRBD2 (6 bases). The length of the CDR3 is 16 residues. Germline V gene sequence: CDR1 SGHAT, CDR2 FQNNGV. The ends were cut back, 1 base at V and 6 bases at J, with 19 bases in the middle. Written as DNA, the CDR3 is TGTGCCAGCAGCTTAGGGAGCATCGGGGCGGGAAGCGAGCAGTACTTC. Translated, it gives CASSLGSIGAGSEQYF.

This clonotype was observed a few times. The V gene is TRBV9, the J gene TRBJ2-7; D gene unclear. The germline gives CDR1 SGDLS, CDR2 YYNGEE. CDR3 size: 15 residues. V lost 4 bases and J lost 0, with 14 bases in between. The CDR3: CASSPSPGPSYEQYF. Written as DNA, the CDR3 is TGTGCCAGCAGCCCCTCACCCGGACCCTCCTACGAGCAGTACTTC.

This clonotype was picked up many times. A single base separates this from a much larger clone, so it may be a read error. The chain combines TRBV19 with TRBJ1-1; 9 bases fit TRBD1. Unmatched junction bases numbered 6, after V lost 9 bases and J lost 1 base. Germline CDR1 reads LNHDA; CDR2 reads SQIVND (reference sequence). The CDR3 has 14 amino acids. The CDR3 is CASSVGQGNTEAFF. CDR3 DNA: TGTGCCAGCAGTGTGGGACAGGGGAACACTGAAGCTTTCTTT.

This clonotype has a count of ten or more. This chain connects TRBV3-1 to TRBJ2-1; 7 bases align to TRBD2. The V segment lost 6 bases and the J segment 2 bases; nucleotides outside the gene matches: 7. Germline V lookup: CDR1 LGHDT, CDR2 YNNKEL (reference sequence). This CDR3 is built from 15 residues. The CDR3 DNA sequence: TGTGCCAGCAGTTGGGGGACTAACCCCTACAATGAGCAGTTCTTC. Translation: CASSWGTNPYNEQFF.

This clonotype came up many times. The chain is built from TRBV2 and TRBJ1-1, with D uncertain. Deletions cut 5 bases from V and 0 bases from J, with 10 bases between. There are 14 residues in the CDR3. Germline assignment: CDR1 SNHLY and CDR2 FYNNEI. The CDR3: CASSLNELNTEAFF. In DNA, the CDR3 is TGTGCCAGCAGTCTAAACGAACTGAACACTGAAGCTTTCTTT. Based on the CDR3 plus reference TRBV2 and TRBJ1-1, the full variable domain is EPEVTQTPSHQVTQMGQEVILRCVPISNHLYFYWYRQILGQKVEFLVSFYNNEISEKSEIFDDQFSVERPDGSNFTLKIRSTKLEDSAMYFCASSLNELNTEAFFGQGTRLTVV.

The chain has TRBV9 and TRBJ1-1; the match to TRBD1 covers 7 bases. This CDR3 has 14 amino acids. J gave up 6 bases and V 4 bases, and 9 bases lay outside the gene matches. Per germline, CDR1 SGDLS and CDR2 YYNGEE. The CDR3 region is CASSPLGQESEAFF. The CDR3 nucleotides read TGTGCCAGCAGCCCCCTCGGACAGGAGTCTGAAGCTTTCTTT.

This clonotype showed up many times. This chain connects TRBV28 to TRBJ1-6; D gene ambiguous. The length of the CDR3 is 14 residues. In germline, CDR1 is MDHEN, CDR2 SYDVKM. The V gene lost 4 bases and the J gene lost 4 bases, with 8 bases spanning the gap. The CDR3 DNA is TGTGCCAGCAGTTGGGCAGGATATAATTCACCCCTCCACTTT. It encodes CASSWAGYNSPLHF.

Many counts were recorded for this clonotype. The chain has TRBV7-2 and TRBJ1-1; D uncertain. CDR3 length equals 14 residues. Trimming removed 0 bases from V and 3 bases from J, with 8 bases in between. The germline gives CDR1 SGHTA, CDR2 FQGNSA. Written as DNA, the CDR3 is TGTGCCAGCAGCTTAGCGCCGGATTACACTGAAGCTTTCTTT. Translation: CASSLAPDYTEAFF.

With regard to this clonotype: A much bigger clone sits one base away, suggesting this may be a read error. The chain is built from TRBV3-1 and TRBJ2-1; D not certain. CDR1 and CDR2 (germline): LGHDT, YNNKEL (reference sequence). CDR3 length: 12 residues. CDR3 sequence: CASFGNYNEQLF. The CDR3 DNA reads TGTGCCAGCTTTGGGAATTACAATGAGCAGCTCTTC.

The chain joins TRBV4-2 to TRBJ1-1; D not resolved. This CDR3 is built from 16 residues. Germline V gene data show CDR1 as LGHNA and CDR2 as YNFKEQ. Trimming left V 0 bases short and J 0 bases short, with 11 bases between. In DNA, the CDR3 is TGTGCCAGCAGCCAAGATGAGACGATGATGAACACTGAAGCTTTCTTT. Residues: CASSQDETMMNTEAFF.